This is a list of T cell receptor beta chains from one sample in a study of shared clonotypes between healthy human individuals. The assay was immunoSEQ multiplex PCR, and TCRdb's table has in-frame clones only and misses some. The table has 2 million to 2.5 million clones, about 94% seen once. Sequences were obtained from naive CD4+ T cells sorted from blood. The receptors come from a man in his late teens or twenties in good health. CDR3s include the opening cysteine and the closing phenylalanine or tryptophan. The order of the fields is clone size, V gene, CDR3 length, D gene, J gene, CDR3 DNA, CDR3 protein. D genes are given only for firm matches. The size entry is marked missing in some rows and otherwise reads once, few, many or a size class.

clone size: -
V gene: TRBV7-2
CDR3 length: 18
D gene: -
J gene: TRBJ1-3
CDR3 DNA: TGTGCCAGCAGCTTAGTGGCAGGGAAGGGGCAGGCTGGAAACACCATATATTTT
CDR3 protein: CASSLVAGKGQAGNTIYF

clone size: few
V gene: TRBV5-1
CDR3 length: 14
D gene: TRBD1
J gene: TRBJ1-1
CDR3 DNA: TGCGCCAGCAGCGGACAGGAGATGAACACTGAAGCTTTCTTT
CDR3 protein: CASSGQEMNTEAFF

clone size: -
V gene: TRBV30
CDR3 length: 15
D gene: -
J gene: TRBJ1-4
CDR3 DNA: TGTGCCTGGAGTCCCGGACAGCTTACTAATGAAAAACTGTTTTTT
CDR3 protein: CAWSPGQLTNEKLFF

clone size: -
V gene: TRBV6-1
CDR3 length: 13
D gene: -
J gene: TRBJ2-3
CDR3 DNA: TGTGCCAGCAGTGAAGCGTTTAACGGCGTTTGGTATTTT
CDR3 protein: CASSEAFNGVWYF

clone size: -
V gene: TRBV7-9
CDR3 length: 13
D gene: -
J gene: TRBJ1-1
CDR3 DNA: TGTGCCAGCAGCCTTCAAGGGTCTGCTGAAGCTTTCTTT
CDR3 protein: CASSLQGSAEAFF

clone size: -
V gene: TRBV30
CDR3 length: 14
D gene: -
J gene: TRBJ2-2
CDR3 DNA: TGTGCCTGGAGGTGGGAGGCGTACACCGGGGAGCTGTTTTTT
CDR3 protein: CAWRWEAYTGELFF

clone size: -
V gene: TRBV5-6
CDR3 length: 16
D gene: TRBD1
J gene: TRBJ1-1
CDR3 DNA: TGTGCCAGCAGCTGGATCTTACAGGGGGCGAACACTGAAGCTTTCTTT
CDR3 protein: CASSWILQGANTEAFF

clone size: -
V gene: TRBV10-2
CDR3 length: 17
D gene: TRBD1
J gene: TRBJ1-5
CDR3 DNA: TGCGCCAGCAGTGAAATTCCGTCGGGGACAGGGAATCAGCCCCAGCATTTT
CDR3 protein: CASSEIPSGTGNQPQHF

clone size: -
V gene: TRBV5-4
CDR3 length: 16
D gene: TRBD1
J gene: TRBJ2-7
CDR3 DNA: TGTGCCAGCAGCCGACAGGGGGCAGTACTCTCCTACGAGCAGTACTTC
CDR3 protein: CASSRQGAVLSYEQYF

clone size: -
V gene: TRBV18
CDR3 length: 18
D gene: TRBD1
J gene: TRBJ2-2
CDR3 DNA: TGTGCCAGCTCACCGGGACAGGGTGCGCTCCAAATTGGCGGGGAGCTGTTTTTT
CDR3 protein: CASSPGQGALQIGGELFF

clone size: -
V gene: TRBV29-1
CDR3 length: 11
D gene: -
J gene: TRBJ1-2
CDR3 DNA: TGCAGCGTTGATGAGCTATATGGCTACACCTTC
CDR3 protein: CSVDELYGYTF

clone size: few
V gene: TRBV7-3
CDR3 length: 13
D gene: -
J gene: TRBJ1-6
CDR3 DNA: TGTGCCAGCAGCTTAACGAGTGGGACACCCGTCTACTTT
CDR3 protein: CASSLTSGTPVYF

clone size: -
V gene: TRBV6-1
CDR3 length: 14
D gene: -
J gene: TRBJ1-1
CDR3 DNA: TGTGCCAGCAGGGATGGACAGATGAACACTGAAGCTTTCTTT
CDR3 protein: CASRDGQMNTEAFF

clone size: once
V gene: TRBV19
CDR3 length: 13
D gene: TRBD2
J gene: TRBJ2-3
CDR3 DNA: TGTGCCAGTACAGCGGGAGGTGCAGATACGCAGTATTTT
CDR3 protein: CASTAGGADTQYF

clone size: -
V gene: TRBV6-1
CDR3 length: 17
D gene: -
J gene: TRBJ1-1
CDR3 DNA: TGTGCCAGCAGTGATGGCGGCACCTTGGGGATTCGCACTGAAGCTTTCTTT
CDR3 protein: CASSDGGTLGIRTEAFF

clone size: -
V gene: TRBV4-3
CDR3 length: 15
D gene: -
J gene: TRBJ1-3
CDR3 DNA: TGCGCCAGCAGCCAAGATGCAGTAAATGGAAACACCATATATTTT
CDR3 protein: CASSQDAVNGNTIYF

clone size: once
V gene: TRBV2
CDR3 length: 15
D gene: TRBD2
J gene: TRBJ2-1
CDR3 DNA: TGTGCCAGCAGGCCTACTAGCGGGGGGGTGTATGAGCAGTTCTTC
CDR3 protein: CASRPTSGGVYEQFF

clone size: -
V gene: TRBV28
CDR3 length: 16
D gene: -
J gene: TRBJ2-5
CDR3 DNA: TGTGCCAGCAGTTACGTTTCCAGGGCCAACCGGGAGACCCAGTACTTC
CDR3 protein: CASSYVSRANRETQYF

clone size: -
V gene: TRBV11-2
CDR3 length: 13
D gene: -
J gene: TRBJ2-1
CDR3 DNA: TGTGCCAGCAGCTTAGAAGGGTACAATGAGCAGTTCTTC
CDR3 protein: CASSLEGYNEQFF

clone size: -
V gene: TRBV7-9
CDR3 length: 16
D gene: -
J gene: TRBJ1-4
CDR3 DNA: TGTGCCAGCAGCTTAGACCGGCAGGGCTCTAATGAAAAACTGTTTTTT
CDR3 protein: CASSLDRQGSNEKLFF

clone size: once
V gene: TRBV2
CDR3 length: 16
D gene: -
J gene: TRBJ1-6
CDR3 DNA: TGTGCCAGCAGTGCGCAAACAGGAGACTATAATTCACCCCTCCACTTT
CDR3 protein: CASSAQTGDYNSPLHF

clone size: -
V gene: TRBV5-1
CDR3 length: 14
D gene: -
J gene: TRBJ2-3
CDR3 DNA: TGCGCCAGCAGTTTGGAGAGCGGCACAGATACGCAGTATTTT
CDR3 protein: CASSLESGTDTQYF

clone size: -
V gene: TRBV27
CDR3 length: 13
D gene: TRBD1
J gene: TRBJ1-1
CDR3 DNA: TGTGCCAGCAGCTGGACAGGGGGCACTGAAGCTTTCTTT
CDR3 protein: CASSWTGGTEAFF

clone size: -
V gene: TRBV9
CDR3 length: 13
D gene: -
J gene: TRBJ2-3
CDR3 DNA: TGTGCCAGCAGCGTAGAGAGGAGAGATACGCAGTATTTT
CDR3 protein: CASSVERRDTQYF

clone size: -
V gene: TRBV25-1
CDR3 length: 13
D gene: -
J gene: TRBJ1-1
CDR3 DNA: TGTGCCAGCAGTGGCCAGGGATTCACTGAAGCTTTCTTT
CDR3 protein: CASSGQGFTEAFF